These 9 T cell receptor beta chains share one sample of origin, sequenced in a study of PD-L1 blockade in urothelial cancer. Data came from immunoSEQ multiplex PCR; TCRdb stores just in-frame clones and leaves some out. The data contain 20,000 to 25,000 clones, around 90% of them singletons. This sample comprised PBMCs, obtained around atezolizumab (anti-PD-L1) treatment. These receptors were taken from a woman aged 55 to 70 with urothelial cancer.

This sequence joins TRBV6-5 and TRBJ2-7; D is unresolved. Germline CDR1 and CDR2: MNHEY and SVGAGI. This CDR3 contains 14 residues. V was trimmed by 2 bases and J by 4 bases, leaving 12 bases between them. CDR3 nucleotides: TGTGCCAGCAGTTACGCACTACCCGGATACGAGCAGTACTTC. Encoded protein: CASSYALPGYEQYF.

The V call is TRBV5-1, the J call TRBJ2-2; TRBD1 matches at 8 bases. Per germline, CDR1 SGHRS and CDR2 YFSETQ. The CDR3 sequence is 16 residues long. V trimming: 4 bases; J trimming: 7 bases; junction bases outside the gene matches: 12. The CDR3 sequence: CASSLQGQGSIGELFF. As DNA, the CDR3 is TGCGCCAGCAGCCTCCAAGGACAGGGTTCGATCGGGGAGCTGTTTTTT.

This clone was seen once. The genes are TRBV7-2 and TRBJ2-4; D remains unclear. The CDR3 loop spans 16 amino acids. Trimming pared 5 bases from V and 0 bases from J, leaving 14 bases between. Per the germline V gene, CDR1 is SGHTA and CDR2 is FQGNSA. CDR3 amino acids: CASSPDLRLAKNIQYF. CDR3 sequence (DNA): TGTGCCAGCAGCCCAGACCTCAGGTTAGCCAAAAACATTCAGTACTTC.

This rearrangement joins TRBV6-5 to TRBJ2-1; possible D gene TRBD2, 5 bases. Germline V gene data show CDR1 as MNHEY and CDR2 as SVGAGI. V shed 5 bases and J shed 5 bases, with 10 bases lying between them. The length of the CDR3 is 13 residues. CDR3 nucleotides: TGTGCCAGCAGTGAGGGCCTTCACAATGAGCAGTTCTTC. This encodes CASSEGLHNEQFF.

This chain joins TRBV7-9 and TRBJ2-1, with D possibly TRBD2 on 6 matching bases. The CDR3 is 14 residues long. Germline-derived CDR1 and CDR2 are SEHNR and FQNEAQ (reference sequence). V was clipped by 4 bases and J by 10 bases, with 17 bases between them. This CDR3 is CASSSSLGTPEQFF. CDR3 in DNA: TGTGCCAGCAGCTCCTCATTGGGGACTCCGGAGCAGTTCTTC. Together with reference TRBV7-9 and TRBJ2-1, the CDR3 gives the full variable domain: DTGVSQNPRHKITKRGQNVTFRCDPISEHNRLYWYRQTLGQGPEFLTYFQNEAQLEKSRLLSDRFSAERPKGSFSTLEIQRTEQGDSAMYLCASSSSLGTPEQFFGPGTRLTVL.

DNA of the CDR3: TGTGCCAGCAGCCCCGGGACAGAATCTTATAGCAATCAGCCCCAGCATTTT. This gives the protein CASSPGTESYSNQPQHF. The chain carries TRBV28 and TRBJ1-5; TRBD1 aligns across 7 bases. The CDR3 spans 17 residues. Trimming at V came to 6 bases and at J to 0 bases, leaving 11 bases not matched to a gene. The germline CDR1 and CDR2 sequences are MDHEN and SYDVKM.

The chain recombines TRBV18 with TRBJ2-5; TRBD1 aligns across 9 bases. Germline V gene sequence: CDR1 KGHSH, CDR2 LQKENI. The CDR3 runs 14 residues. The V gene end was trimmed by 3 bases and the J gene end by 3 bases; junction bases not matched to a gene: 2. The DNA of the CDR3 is TGTGCCAGCTCACCCAGGACAGGGGAAGAGACCCAGTACTTC. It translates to CASSPRTGEETQYF.

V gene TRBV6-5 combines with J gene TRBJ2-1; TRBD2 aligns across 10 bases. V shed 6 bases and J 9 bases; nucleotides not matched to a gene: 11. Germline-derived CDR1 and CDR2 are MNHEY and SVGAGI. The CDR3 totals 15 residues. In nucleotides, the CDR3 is TGTGCCAGCAGAGTCCTTCCGGGACTAGCGTTTGAGCAGTTCTTC. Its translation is CASRVLPGLAFEQFF.

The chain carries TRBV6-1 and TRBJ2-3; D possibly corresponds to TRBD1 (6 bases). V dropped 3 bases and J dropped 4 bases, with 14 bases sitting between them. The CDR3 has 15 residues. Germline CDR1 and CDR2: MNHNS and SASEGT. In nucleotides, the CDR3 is TGTGCCAGCAGTGACCAACAGGGAGTGCCAGATACGCAGTATTTT. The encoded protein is CASSDQQGVPDTQYF.